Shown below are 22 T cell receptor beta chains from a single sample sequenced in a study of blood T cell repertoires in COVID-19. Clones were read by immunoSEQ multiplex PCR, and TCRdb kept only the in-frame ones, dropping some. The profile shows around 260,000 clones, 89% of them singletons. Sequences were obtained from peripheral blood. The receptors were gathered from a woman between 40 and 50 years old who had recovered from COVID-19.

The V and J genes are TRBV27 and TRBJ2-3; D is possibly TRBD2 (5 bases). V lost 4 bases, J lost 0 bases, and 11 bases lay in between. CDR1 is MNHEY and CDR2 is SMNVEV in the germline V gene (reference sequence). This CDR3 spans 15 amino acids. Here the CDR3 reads CASSYPGSSTDTQYF. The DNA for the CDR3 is TGTGCCAGCAGTTACCCGGGGTCTAGCACAGATACGCAGTATTTT.

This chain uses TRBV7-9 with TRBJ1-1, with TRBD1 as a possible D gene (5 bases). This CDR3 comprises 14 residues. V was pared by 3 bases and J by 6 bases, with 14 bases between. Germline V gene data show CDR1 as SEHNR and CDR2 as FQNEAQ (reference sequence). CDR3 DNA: TGTGCCAGCAGCTTTGGGTTGGGGGGATCTGAAGCTTTCTTT. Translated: CASSFGLGGSEAFF.

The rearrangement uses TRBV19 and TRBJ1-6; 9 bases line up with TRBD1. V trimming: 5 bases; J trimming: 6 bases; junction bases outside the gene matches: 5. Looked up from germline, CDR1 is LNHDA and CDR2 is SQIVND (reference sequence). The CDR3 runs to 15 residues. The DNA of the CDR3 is TGTGCCAGTAGTTCCACGGGACAGGGTAATTCACCCCTCCACTTT. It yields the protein CASSSTGQGNSPLHF.

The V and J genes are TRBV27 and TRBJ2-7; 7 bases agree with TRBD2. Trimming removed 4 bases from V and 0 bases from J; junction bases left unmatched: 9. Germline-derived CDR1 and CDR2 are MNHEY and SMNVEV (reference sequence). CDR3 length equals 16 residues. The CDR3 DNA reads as TGTGCCAGCAGTTCGGGGGGACTCCCCAACTCCTACGAGCAGTACTTC. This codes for CASSSGGLPNSYEQYF.

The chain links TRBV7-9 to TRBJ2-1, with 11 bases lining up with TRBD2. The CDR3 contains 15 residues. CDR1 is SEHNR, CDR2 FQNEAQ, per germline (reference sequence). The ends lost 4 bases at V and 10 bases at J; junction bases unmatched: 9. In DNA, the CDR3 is TGTGCCAGCAGCTGGCGCTTAGCGGGAGGGGAAGAGCAGTTCTTC. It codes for CASSWRLAGGEEQFF.

The CDR3 DNA sequence: TGCGCCAGCAGTGCCGGGACTAGCATTTACAATGAGCAGTTCTTC. Translated: CASSAGTSIYNEQFF. The V call is TRBV10-1, the J call TRBJ2-1; TRBD2 aligns across 9 bases. Germline V gene lookup returns CDR1 WNHNN and CDR2 SYGVQD (reference sequence). The CDR3 covers 15 residues. V trimming: 4 bases; J trimming: 4 bases; junction bases outside the gene matches: 5.

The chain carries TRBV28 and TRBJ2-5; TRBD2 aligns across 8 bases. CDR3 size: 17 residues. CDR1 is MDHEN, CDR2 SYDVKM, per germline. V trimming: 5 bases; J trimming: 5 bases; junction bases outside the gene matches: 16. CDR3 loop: CASSLPTGGEVGETQYF. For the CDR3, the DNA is TGTGCCAGCAGTCTCCCCACCGGGGGGGAGGTGGGGGAGACCCAGTACTTC.

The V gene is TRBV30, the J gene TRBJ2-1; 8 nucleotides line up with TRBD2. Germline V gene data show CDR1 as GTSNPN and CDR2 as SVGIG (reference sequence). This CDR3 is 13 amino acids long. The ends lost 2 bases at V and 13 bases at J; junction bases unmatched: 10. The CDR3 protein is CAWSPFSGSEQFF. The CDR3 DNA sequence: TGTGCCTGGAGTCCCTTCAGCGGGAGTGAACAGTTCTTC. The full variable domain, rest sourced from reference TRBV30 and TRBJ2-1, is SQTIHQWPATLVQPVGSPLSLECTVEGTSNPNLYWYRQAAGRGLQLLFYSVGIGQISSEVPQNLSASRPQDRQFILSSKKLLLSDSGFYLCAWSPFSGSEQFFGPGTRLTVL.

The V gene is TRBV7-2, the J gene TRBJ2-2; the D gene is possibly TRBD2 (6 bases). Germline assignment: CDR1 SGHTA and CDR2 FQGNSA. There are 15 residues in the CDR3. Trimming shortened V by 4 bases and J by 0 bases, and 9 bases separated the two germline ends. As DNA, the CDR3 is TGTGCCAGCAGCTCCAGCGGGCCGAACACCGGGGAGCTGTTTTTT. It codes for CASSSSGPNTGELFF.

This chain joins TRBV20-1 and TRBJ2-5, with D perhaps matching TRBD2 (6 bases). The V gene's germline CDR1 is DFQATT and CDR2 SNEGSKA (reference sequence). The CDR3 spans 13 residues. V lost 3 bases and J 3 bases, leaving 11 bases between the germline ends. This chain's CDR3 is CSASLGRKETQYF. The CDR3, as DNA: TGCAGTGCTAGTCTCGGGAGAAAAGAGACCCAGTACTTC.

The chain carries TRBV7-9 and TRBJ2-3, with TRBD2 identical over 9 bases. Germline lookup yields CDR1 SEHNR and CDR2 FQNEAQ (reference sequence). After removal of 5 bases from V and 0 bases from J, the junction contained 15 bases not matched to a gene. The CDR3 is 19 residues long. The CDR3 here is CASSPGRASGVGSTDTQYF. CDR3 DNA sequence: TGTGCCAGCAGCCCGGGACGGGCTAGCGGGGTGGGGAGCACAGATACGCAGTATTTT.

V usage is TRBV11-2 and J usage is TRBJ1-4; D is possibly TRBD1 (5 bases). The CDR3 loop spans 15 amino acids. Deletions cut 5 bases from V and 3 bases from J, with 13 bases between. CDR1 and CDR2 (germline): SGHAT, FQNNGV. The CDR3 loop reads CASSLTGPANEKLFF. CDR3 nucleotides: TGTGCCAGCAGCCTCACAGGCCCAGCTAATGAAAAACTGTTTTTT.

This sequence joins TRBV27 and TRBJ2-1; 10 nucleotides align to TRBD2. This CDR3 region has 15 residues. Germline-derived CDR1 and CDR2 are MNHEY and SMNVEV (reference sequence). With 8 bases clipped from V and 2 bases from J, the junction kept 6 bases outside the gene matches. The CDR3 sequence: CASAGLAGAYNEQFF. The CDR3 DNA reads TGTGCCAGCGCCGGTCTAGCGGGAGCCTACAATGAGCAGTTCTTC.

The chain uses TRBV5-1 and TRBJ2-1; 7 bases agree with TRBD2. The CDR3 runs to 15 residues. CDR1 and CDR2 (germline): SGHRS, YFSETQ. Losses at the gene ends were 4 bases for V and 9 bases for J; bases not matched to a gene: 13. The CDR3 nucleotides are TGCGCCAGCAGCACCCAGACTAGCCCGACGGGTGAGCAGTTCTTC. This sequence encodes CASSTQTSPTGEQFF.

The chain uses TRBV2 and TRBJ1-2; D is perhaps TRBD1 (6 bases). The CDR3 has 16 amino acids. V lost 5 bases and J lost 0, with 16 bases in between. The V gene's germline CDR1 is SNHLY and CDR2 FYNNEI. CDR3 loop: CASSLQGPNSNYGYTF. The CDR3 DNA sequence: TGTGCCAGCAGTCTACAGGGTCCTAATTCTAACTATGGCTACACCTTC.

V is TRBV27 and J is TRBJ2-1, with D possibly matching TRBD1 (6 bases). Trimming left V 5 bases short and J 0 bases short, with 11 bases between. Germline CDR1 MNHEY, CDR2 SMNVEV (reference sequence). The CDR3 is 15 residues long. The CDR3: CASSKDSLSYNEQFF. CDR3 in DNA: TGTGCCAGCAGTAAGGACAGCCTCTCCTACAATGAGCAGTTCTTC.

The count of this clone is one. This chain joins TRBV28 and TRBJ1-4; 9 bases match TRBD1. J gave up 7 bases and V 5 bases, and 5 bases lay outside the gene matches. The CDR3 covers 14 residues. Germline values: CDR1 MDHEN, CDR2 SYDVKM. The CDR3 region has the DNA TGTGCCAGCAGTCCGGGACAGGGAACTGAAAAACTGTTTTTT. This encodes CASSPGQGTEKLFF.

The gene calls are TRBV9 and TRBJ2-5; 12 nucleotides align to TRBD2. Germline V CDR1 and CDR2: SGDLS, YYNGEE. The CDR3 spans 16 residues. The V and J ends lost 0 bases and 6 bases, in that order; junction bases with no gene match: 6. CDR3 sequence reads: CASSVGSTSGSQTQYF. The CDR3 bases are TGTGCCAGCAGCGTAGGTTCGACTAGCGGGAGTCAGACCCAGTACTTC.

The CDR3 DNA follows: TGTGCCAGCAGTGCATTGGAGCGGCAAGAGACCCAGTACTTC. Amino acid sequence: CASSALERQETQYF. The chain links TRBV2 to TRBJ2-5; a possible D gene is TRBD2 (5 bases). CDR3 length: 14 residues. The germline CDR1 and CDR2 sequences are SNHLY and FYNNEI. The V end was cut by 4 bases, the J end by 2 bases, with 11 bases between.

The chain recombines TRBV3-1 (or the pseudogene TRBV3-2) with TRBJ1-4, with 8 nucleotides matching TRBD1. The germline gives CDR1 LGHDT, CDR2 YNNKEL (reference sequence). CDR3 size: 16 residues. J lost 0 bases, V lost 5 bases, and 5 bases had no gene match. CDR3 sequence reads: CASSVGTGATNEKLFF. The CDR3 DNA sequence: TGTGCCAGCAGCGTCGGGACAGGAGCAACTAATGAAAAACTGTTTTTT.

The CDR3 is CASSESDKAQETQYF. The CDR3 DNA sequence: TGCGCCAGCAGTGAGTCGGACAAAGCCCAAGAGACCCAGTACTTC. The chain uses TRBV10-1 and TRBJ2-5; possible D gene TRBD1, 5 bases. Per the germline V gene, CDR1 is WNHNN and CDR2 is SYGVQD (reference sequence). The CDR3 sequence is 15 residues long. Trimming took 0 bases from V and 1 from J, leaving 9 bases between them.

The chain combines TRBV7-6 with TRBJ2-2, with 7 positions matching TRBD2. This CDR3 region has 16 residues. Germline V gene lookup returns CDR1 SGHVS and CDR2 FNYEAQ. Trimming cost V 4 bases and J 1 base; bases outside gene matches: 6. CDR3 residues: CASSSIREVNTGELFF. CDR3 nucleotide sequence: TGTGCCAGCAGCTCCATACGGGAGGTGAACACCGGGGAGCTGTTTTTT.